Reported below is one TCR beta chain. What antigen it recognizes has not been identified. Nothing much larger sits one base from this clone, and base qualities are not available. In light of the paper, this sample's treatment or condition label describes: live attenuated yellow fever vaccine strain. At each blood-draw timepoint, two biological replicates of bulk PBMCs were obtained. A standard Ficoll-Paque protocol was used to isolate PBMCs from peripheral blood. TriZol was used to extract RNA from bulk PBMCs, CD4 and CD8 fractions, and dextramer-positive and dextramer-negative fractions. These data are taken from a study of T cells after yellow fever vaccination (dated by TCRdb to between 2018 and 2021). General notes on the study: The SMART-Seq v4 Ultra Low Input RNA kit was used to prepare libraries from fractions with low cell numbers. To follow T-cell clones before and after primary and booster YFV17D yellow fever vaccination, bulk TCR alpha and beta repertoires were sequenced over time. Two healthy male donors made up the cohort, one aged 18 to 30 years and the other aged 30 to 39 years. Blood samples were taken at several timepoints before and after primary and secondary immunization, and bulk PBMC replicates and cell subsets were isolated.

The junction carries 13 bases between V and J, which are trimmed by 5 bases and 2 bases respectively. The CDR3 contains 14 residues, cysteine and valine counted. The entry retains the CDR3 DNA only, 42 bases that are in frame from base 1. Per the germline V gene, SGHTA is the CDR1 and FQGNSA is the CDR2. TCR cDNA was made using 5'RACE template switching, a step that added a universal primer site and unique molecular identifiers. Priming for cDNA synthesis came from both the TCR alpha and TCR beta constant segments. Library amplification involved two PCR steps, and the second step added sample barcodes and sequencing adapters. Sequencing of libraries was done on Illumina HiSeq 2500 (2x100 bp) or NovaSeq (2x150 bp). In the source study's methods: Demultiplexing of reads and collapsing into UMI consensus sequences were performed with MIGEC, and V(D)J alignment was carried out with MiXCR. Vaccine-responding clonotypes were defined with edgeR using replicate PBMC samples, requiring FDR below 0.01 and a log2 fold change above 5 up to day 15. Each bulk clonotype was labeled CD4 or CD8 based on which sequenced repertoire, CD4 or CD8, contained the clonotype at higher abundance. Through fastp at Q25 and MiXCR, TCRdb rebuilt clones from the public reads, retaining in-frame beta chains. Rows matching on CDR3 protein sequence are summarized as one entry with the most common DNA and genes. TCRdb's processing, not the authors' own work, is the source of the V and J calls. This sample holds a few hundred thousand distinct CDR3 sequences; approximately 8% were observed only once. The ten most abundant clones make up approximately 16% of the sample.

What the work shows at the level of the full study, not this receptor alone: Compared with the primary T-cell response, the secondary T-cell response was weaker but faster, peaking on day 5 rather than day 15. The study included only two donors, which limits how far the findings can be generalized. After the booster, most clones that had expanded after primary vaccination were detected again (approximately 95% of CD4 and roughly 86% of CD8), suggesting broad maintenance of memory. A small fraction of clonotypes showed up in both the CD4 and CD8 compartments, probably as a result of convergent recombination. Computational filtering was needed because FACS-sorted repertoires could contain abundant contaminating clonotypes from the bulk population.

The receptor comes from a man between 18 and 29 years old who received the YFV17D yellow fever vaccine. Sample: PBMCs, taken 35 to 50 days after the first yellow fever vaccination. The V gene is TRBV7-2 and the J gene is TRBJ2-7; no confident D gene assignment can be made. The CDR3 has the sequence CASSVGPRAYEQYV. The DNA reads as follows: TGTGCCAGCAGCGTAGGCCCACGGGCCTACGAGCAGTACGTC.